The 12 T cell receptor beta chains below come from one sample, sequenced in a study of cytotoxic CD8 clonotypes in ibrutinib-treated CLL. The assay was immunoSEQ multiplex PCR, and TCRdb's table has in-frame clones only and misses some. The data contain about 180,000 clones, under 85% of them seen just once; the ten biggest clones take up about 4.6%. The source material was PBMCs, sampled after 24 months of ibrutinib treatment. The receptor set was obtained from a human donor with chronic lymphocytic leukemia.

A single count supports this clone. The chain is built from TRBV27 and TRBJ2-1; D remains unclear. This CDR3 spans 14 amino acids. In germline, CDR1 is MNHEY, CDR2 SMNVEV (reference sequence). Trimming removed 2 bases from V and 3 bases from J, with 8 bases in between. The CDR3 spells CASSLGQYYNEQFF. CDR3 nucleotide sequence: TGTGCCAGCAGTTTAGGGCAGTACTACAATGAGCAGTTCTTC.

V and J are TRBV18 and TRBJ1-4; 7 nucleotides align to TRBD1. V was pared by 4 bases and J by 4 bases, with 0 bases of the junction left unmatched. Germline V gene lookup returns CDR1 KGHSH and CDR2 LQKENI. The CDR3 runs to 13 residues. The CDR3, as DNA: TGTGCCAGCTCACGGGACAGTAATGAAAAACTGTTTTTT. Protein: CASSRDSNEKLFF.

The genes are TRBV16 and TRBJ1-1; no definite D call. The germline V gene encodes CDR1 KGHSY and CDR2 FQNENV. This CDR3 has 12 amino acids. Deletions cut 2 bases from V and 0 bases from J, with 1 base between. CDR3 sequence (DNA): TGTGCCAGCAGCCAAATGAACACTGAAGCTTTCTTT. Translated: CASSQMNTEAFF.

Notes on this clone: Other nucleotide sequences in the sample specify the same CDR3. The chain is built from TRBV6-5 and TRBJ1-1; a possible D gene is TRBD1 (6 bases). CDR3 length: 14 amino acids. Trimming left V 2 bases short and J 5 bases short, with 12 bases between. The germline V gene has CDR1 MNHEY and CDR2 SVGAGI. Written as DNA, the CDR3 is TGTGCCAGCAGTTACGGGGGCGCGGGTACTGAAGCTTTCTTT. This sequence encodes CASSYGGAGTEAFF.

The V call is TRBV29-1, the J call TRBJ1-2, with a possible D match to TRBD1 (5 bases). The V end lost 3 bases, the J end lost 4 bases, and 12 bases lay between the germline ends. Germline CDR1 is SQVTM and CDR2 is ANQGSEA. CDR3 length: 13 residues. Here the CDR3 reads CSVEKGQSYGYTF. The CDR3 bases are TGCAGCGTTGAGAAGGGGCAAAGCTATGGCTACACCTTC.

This clone was observed once. This chain links TRBV29-1 with TRBJ2-7; D gene ambiguous. V was cut by 3 bases and J by 3 bases, with 9 bases left in between. Germline CDR1 reads SQVTM; CDR2 reads ANQGSEA. The CDR3 is made up of 12 amino acids. CDR3 nucleotides: TGCAGCGTTGAGCAGAAATACTACGAGCAGTACTTC. It yields the protein CSVEQKYYEQYF.

This clone came up a few times. The gene calls are TRBV5-5 and TRBJ1-3; 8 positions agree with TRBD1. The length of the CDR3 is 17 residues. Germline V gene data show CDR1 as SGHKS and CDR2 as YYEKEE (reference sequence). Trimming cost V 3 bases and J 0 bases; bases outside gene matches: 8. In nucleotides, the CDR3 is TGTGCCAGCAGCTCTGACAGGGGACCCATCTCTGGAAACACCATATATTTT. Translating it yields CASSSDRGPISGNTIYF.

This clone was counted a single time. V is TRBV19 and J is TRBJ2-1, with 8 bases matching TRBD1. With V trimmed by 5 bases and J by 8 bases, 14 bases remained unmatched. CDR3 length: 16 residues. In germline, CDR1 is LNHDA, CDR2 SQIVND (reference sequence). CDR3 in amino acids: CASSPRGTGGWYEQFF. DNA for the CDR3: TGTGCCAGTAGTCCGAGGGGCACAGGGGGTTGGTATGAGCAGTTCTTC.

This clone was detected ten times or more. The chain recombines TRBV19 with TRBJ2-2; the match to TRBD1 covers 9 bases. The V gene end was trimmed by 1 base and the J gene end by 5 bases; junction bases not matched to a gene: 5. The CDR3 runs 16 residues. Germline CDR1 is LNHDA and CDR2 is SQIVND (reference sequence). This chain's CDR3 is CASSIGTGAGTGELFF. Here the CDR3 DNA reads TGTGCCAGTAGTATAGGGACAGGGGCGGGTACCGGGGAGCTGTTTTTT. Supplemented by reference TRBV19 and TRBJ2-2, the full variable domain reads DGGITQSPKYLFRKEGQNVTLSCEQNLNHDAMYWYRQDPGQGLRLIYYSQIVNDFQKGDIAEGYSVSREKKESFPLTVTSAQKNPTAFYLCASSIGTGAGTGELFFGEGSRLTVL.

CDR3 in DNA: TGTGCCAGCAGCGGTGACAGGGCGGGTAGCTATGGCTACACCTTC. This sequence encodes CASSGDRAGSYGYTF. V and J are TRBV9 and TRBJ1-2, with TRBD1 matching 7 bases. Losses at the gene ends were 3 bases for V and 4 bases for J; bases not matched to a gene: 9. Germline CDR1 is SGDLS and CDR2 is YYNGEE. The CDR3 has 15 residues.

The chain recombines TRBV5-1 with TRBJ1-1; D may be TRBD1 (6 bases). CDR1 and CDR2 from the germline V gene are SGHRS and YFSETQ. CDR3 size: 16 residues. V was cut by 7 bases and J by 5 bases, with 24 bases left in between. CDR3 nucleotides: TGCGCCAGCGGCTCTTTTTTCGGACAGCCCGGGACTGAAGCTTTCTTT. Translating gives CASGSFFGQPGTEAFF.

The rearrangement uses TRBV7-8 and TRBJ2-7; unclear D gene. Germline values: CDR1 SGHVS, CDR2 FQNEAQ. Trimming left V 4 bases short and J 6 bases short, with 10 bases between. The CDR3 loop spans 12 amino acids. The CDR3 sequence: CASSSGLAEQYF. CDR3 DNA: TGTGCCAGCAGCTCCGGTCTGGCCGAGCAGTACTTC.